A selection of T cell receptor beta chains follows, all from one sample in a study of blood T cell repertoires in COVID-19. Method: immunoSEQ multiplex PCR; TCRdb's copy keeps in-frame clones and lacks some. The sample includes some 100,000 clones, roughly nine tenths of them seen just once. Specimen: peripheral blood. The receptor source for this set is a man in his fifties or sixties with acute or convalescent COVID-19. Both conserved end residues are part of each CDR3. Size values are once, few and many counts, or a class for expanded clones, and some rows have none.

V gene: TRBV12-3/TRBV12-4
J gene: TRBJ2-5
clone size: -
CDR3 protein: CASSQTGGETQYF

V gene: TRBV20-1
J gene: TRBJ2-4
clone size: -
CDR3 protein: CSASRTSRKNIQYF

V gene: TRBV6-5
J gene: TRBJ1-2
clone size: -
CDR3 protein: CASRPTGGYGYTF

V gene: TRBV28
J gene: TRBJ1-5
clone size: -
CDR3 protein: CASSQSGVLQPQHF

V gene: TRBV27
J gene: TRBJ1-2
clone size: -
CDR3 protein: CASSPRGNYGYTF

V gene: TRBV9
J gene: TRBJ2-7
clone size: -
CDR3 protein: CASSVGSGGAGEQYF

V gene: TRBV25-1
J gene: TRBJ2-1
clone size: -
CDR3 protein: CASSGRQGRNEQFF

V gene: TRBV29-1
J gene: TRBJ2-3
clone size: -
CDR3 protein: CSVEGGTLYTDTQYF

V gene: TRBV3-1/TRBV3-2
J gene: TRBJ2-3
clone size: -
CDR3 protein: CASSQEVGTTIFTDTQYF

V gene: TRBV19
J gene: TRBJ1-2
clone size: -
CDR3 protein: CASSGQNYGYTF

V gene: TRBV5-1
J gene: TRBJ2-3
clone size: -
CDR3 protein: CASSLTGGSTDTQYF

V gene: TRBV2
J gene: TRBJ1-2
clone size: once
CDR3 protein: CASSTGGLNYGYTF

V gene: TRBV29-1
J gene: TRBJ1-1
clone size: once
CDR3 protein: CSVETPRQGYTEAFF

V gene: TRBV5-1
J gene: TRBJ1-2
clone size: -
CDR3 protein: CASTSGQGAKDYGYTF

V gene: TRBV6-5
J gene: TRBJ1-1
clone size: -
CDR3 protein: CASRASGNTEAFF